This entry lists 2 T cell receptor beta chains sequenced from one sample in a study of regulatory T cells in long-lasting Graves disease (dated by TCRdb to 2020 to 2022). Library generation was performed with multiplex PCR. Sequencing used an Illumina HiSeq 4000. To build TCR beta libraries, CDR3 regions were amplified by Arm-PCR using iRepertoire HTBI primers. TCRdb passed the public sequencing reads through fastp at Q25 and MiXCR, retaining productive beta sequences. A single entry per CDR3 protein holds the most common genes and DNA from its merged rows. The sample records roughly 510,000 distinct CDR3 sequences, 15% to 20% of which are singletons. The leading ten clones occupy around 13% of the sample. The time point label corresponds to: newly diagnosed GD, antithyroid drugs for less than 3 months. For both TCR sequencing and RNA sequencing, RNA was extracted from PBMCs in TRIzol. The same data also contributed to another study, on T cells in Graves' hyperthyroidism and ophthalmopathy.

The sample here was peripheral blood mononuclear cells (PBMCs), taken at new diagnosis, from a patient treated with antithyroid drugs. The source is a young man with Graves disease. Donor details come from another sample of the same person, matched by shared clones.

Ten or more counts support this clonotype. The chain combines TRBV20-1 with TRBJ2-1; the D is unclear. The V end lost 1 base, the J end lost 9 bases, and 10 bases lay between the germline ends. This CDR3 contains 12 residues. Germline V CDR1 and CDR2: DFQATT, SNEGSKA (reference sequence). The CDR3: CSARAPSPEQFF. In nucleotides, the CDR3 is TGCAGTGCTAGAGCTCCCTCTCCTGAGCAGTTCTTC.

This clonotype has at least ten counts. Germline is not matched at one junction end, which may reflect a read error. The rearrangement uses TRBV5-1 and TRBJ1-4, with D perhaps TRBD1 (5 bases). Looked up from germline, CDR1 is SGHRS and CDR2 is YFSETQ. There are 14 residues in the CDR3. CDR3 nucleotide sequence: TGTGCCAGCAGCTTGGTAGGGGTCGGTGAAAAACTGTTTTTT. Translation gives CASSLVGVGEKLFF.